This T cell receptor (beta chain) was profiled in a study of shared clonotypes between healthy human individuals. Using immunoSEQ multiplex PCR, the repertoire was profiled, and TCRdb retains in-frame clones only, with some absent. The sample yields fewer than 3 million clones, around 90% seen once. This CDR3 comprises 14 residues. Looked up from germline, CDR1 is MNHEY and CDR2 is SMNVEV (reference sequence). Trimming shortened V by 5 bases and J by 5 bases, and 12 bases separated the two germline ends. Comment on this clone: The same CDR3 arises from other DNA sequences in this sample as well.

V and J are TRBV27 and TRBJ2-2, with D perhaps TRBD1 (5 bases). Input material: naive CD4+ T cells from PBMCs. Sample subset: CD45RA+ positively selected. The sequence was collected from a man between 18 and 35 years old in good health. Some clones in this sample may be carry-over from other donors' samples. CDR3 coding DNA: TGTGCCAGCAGTCTTTATAGGGGTACCGGGGAGCTGTTTTTT. Protein: CASSLYRGTGELFF.